These T cell receptor beta chains were read from a single sample in a study of OX40 agonist ivuxolimab in advanced cancers. Here immunoSEQ multiplex PCR was the method, and the copy in TCRdb shows in-frame clones only, minus some. The table includes around 30,000 clones, nearly 95% detected once. Source: CD4+ or CD8+ T cells sorted from blood, taken in a trial of the OX40 agonist ivuxolimab. These receptors were taken from an adult with an advanced solid tumor such as melanoma, head and neck, liver or kidney cancer. Both conserved end residues are part of each CDR3. A D gene is named only where the DNA matches it firmly. For some rows the clone size is stated as once, few or many, or as a class when expanded; others skip it.

TRBJ2-3,TRBV6-1,NA,TRBD1,TGTGCCAGCAGTGAAGCGAACAGGGGTGATACGCAGTATTTT,CASSEANRGDTQYF
TRBJ2-3,TRBV5-1,NA,NA,TGCGCCAGCGCAGGGGGGGAGGTTGCAGATACGCAGTATTTT,CASAGGEVADTQYF
TRBJ2-3,TRBV7-2,NA,NA,TGTGCCAGCAGCCCTCAGGGGGGTAGGGGCACAGATACGCAGTATTTT,CASSPQGGRGTDTQYF
TRBJ2-7,TRBV5-1,once,NA,TGCGCCAGCAGCCTCGACACTTACTACGAGCAGTACTTC,CASSLDTYYEQYF
TRBJ1-5,TRBV28,NA,NA,TGTGCCAGCAGTTTAGGACAGAGGGGCAATCAGCCCCAGCATTTT,CASSLGQRGNQPQHF
TRBJ1-2,TRBV28,few,TRBD1,TGTGCCAGCAGTCTACCGGGACAGGGGACCTATGGCTACACCTTC,CASSLPGQGTYGYTF
TRBJ2-1,TRBV5-4,once,TRBD2,TGTGCCAGCAGCTTATCTAGCGGGGGGGCCTACAATGAGCAGTTCTTC,CASSLSSGGAYNEQFF
TRBJ2-2,TRBV19,NA,TRBD1,TGTGCCAGCTCCCGGGACAGGGACTCCGGGGAGCTGTTTTTT,CASSRDRDSGELFF
TRBJ1-1,TRBV2,NA,NA,TGTGCCAGCAGGACGACAGAACACCTCACTGAAGCTTTCTTT,CASRTTEHLTEAFF
TRBJ2-2,TRBV27,NA,NA,TGTGCCAGCAGTGCCCAGGGGTGGAACACCGGGGAGCTGTTTTTT,CASSAQGWNTGELFF